These T cell receptor beta chains were read from a single sample in a study of blood T cell repertoires in COVID-19. Using immunoSEQ multiplex PCR, the repertoire was profiled, and TCRdb retains in-frame clones only, with some absent. Found here are 200,000 to 250,000 clones, 80% to 90% of them singletons; the top ten hold over 12%. Material for sequencing was PBMCs or T cells enriched from blood (not recorded which). Receptors originate from a woman aged 45-59 years with acute COVID-19. CDR3s include the opening cysteine and the closing phenylalanine or tryptophan. The D gene is left open where the match is weak. The listing skips clone size in some rows; elsewhere it reads once, few, many or a size class.

. TRBJ2-5 . TRBV28 TGTGCCAGCACATCCGCCGGTGAGACCCAGTACTTC CASTSAGETQYF
. TRBJ2-5 . TRBV18 TGTGCCAGCTCACCACAAGGGGTGGAGACCCAGTACTTC CASSPQGVETQYF
. TRBJ2-7 . TRBV4-1 TGCGCCAGCAGCCAAGATGAGACAGAAGGGTACGAGCAGTACTTC CASSQDETEGYEQYF
TRBD1 TRBJ1-1 . TRBV7-9 TGTGCCAGCAGCCTACCGACAGGGCAGGTCACTGAAGCTTTCTTT CASSLPTGQVTEAFF
TRBD2 TRBJ2-7 . TRBV3-1/TRBV3-2 TGTGCCAGCAGCCACGGACTAGCGGGAGTGGGGGAGCAGTACTTC CASSHGLAGVGEQYF
. TRBJ1-5 . TRBV5-8 TGTGCCAGCAGCTTGGATGACATGTTTAATCAGCCCCAGCATTTT CASSLDDMFNQPQHF
. TRBJ2-5 . TRBV19 TGTGCCAGTAGTCCTGTGCGTCAAGAGACCCAGTACTTC CASSPVRQETQYF
. TRBJ2-7 many TRBV27 TGTGCCAGCAAGCGGGCGGGGTCCTACGAGCAGTACTTC CASKRAGSYEQYF
. TRBJ2-6 once TRBV7-3 TGTGCCAGCAGCCCCCCTGACGCGGTTAGCGGGGCCAACGTCCTGACTTTC CASSPPDAVSGANVLTF
TRBD1 TRBJ2-1 . TRBV6-5 TGTGCCAGCATGAAGACAGGGGGCTCCTACAATGAGCAGTTCTTC CASMKTGGSYNEQFF
TRBD1 TRBJ1-2 . TRBV6-5 TGTGCCAGCAGTTACTCGTCAGGACAGGGCCCCTATGGCTACACCTTC CASSYSSGQGPYGYTF
. TRBJ1-2 . TRBV5-4 TGTGCCAGCAGCTACCTCCGAGGCAGTGATGGCTACACCTTC CASSYLRGSDGYTF
TRBD2 TRBJ2-7 . TRBV7-2 TGTGCCAGCAGCTTAGTGGCAGCGGGAGACCGATACGAGCAGTACTTC CASSLVAAGDRYEQYF
. TRBJ1-1 . TRBV7-8 TGTGCCAGCAGCTCCTTCGGGAATTTGAACACTGAAGCTTTCTTT CASSSFGNLNTEAFF
. TRBJ1-3 . TRBV19 TGTGCCAGTAGTATAGCCGGGACTTTGATGGGTGCGAGTTCTGGAAACACCATATATTTT CASSIAGTLMGASSGNTIYF
. TRBJ1-5 . TRBV27 TGTGCCAGCCAGGGCTTCAATCAGCCCCAGCATTTT CASQGFNQPQHF
. TRBJ2-2 . TRBV6-2/TRBV6-3 TGTGCCAGCAGTTATATGGGGCCCACCGGGGAGCTGTTTTTT CASSYMGPTGELFF
TRBD1 TRBJ1-2 . TRBV28 TGTGCCAGCAGTGGGACAGGACGCTATGGCTACACCTTC CASSGTGRYGYTF
. TRBJ2-7 . TRBV7-8 TGTGCCAGCAGCTTAGGGCTAGCTATCTACGAGCAGTACTTC CASSLGLAIYEQYF
. TRBJ1-5 . TRBV27 TGTGCCAGCAGTTTATTGGGGACACCCTCTAGCAATCAGCCCCAGCATTTT CASSLLGTPSSNQPQHF
TRBD1 TRBJ2-7 . TRBV5-1 TGCGCCAGCAGGCCGGGACAGACCTACGAGCAGTACTTC CASRPGQTYEQYF
. TRBJ1-1 . TRBV5-1 TGCGCCAGCAGCTGGACAGCTAACACTGAAGCTTTCTTT CASSWTANTEAFF
TRBD1 TRBJ2-1 . TRBV23-1 TGCGCCAGCAGTCCTCCGGGGGACAGGGGTTACAATGAGCAGTTCTTC CASSPPGDRGYNEQFF
TRBD2 TRBJ2-1 . TRBV10-3 TGTGCCATCAGCAGCGGGAGGGCCTACAATGAGCAGTTCTTC CAISSGRAYNEQFF
TRBD2 TRBJ2-2 . TRBV4-1 TGCGCCAGCAGCCAAGGGACTAGCGGGACGCTCACCGGGGAGCTGTTTTTT CASSQGTSGTLTGELFF
. TRBJ1-1 . TRBV28 TGTGCCAGCAGTTTGCAGACAGGTGTCTACACTGAAGCTTTCTTT CASSLQTGVYTEAFF
. TRBJ1-2 . TRBV28 TGTGCCTCTAGGAGGCAGAACTATGGCTACACCTTC CASRRQNYGYTF
. TRBJ2-2 . TRBV7-6 TGTGCCAGCAGCTACTTAGCCTGGACACCGACAACCAGAGAGCTGTTTTTT CASSYLAWTPTTRELFF
. TRBJ2-5 . TRBV19 TGTGCCAGTAGGACCTCTGGGGGCGCCGGGGAGACCCAGTACTTC CASRTSGGAGETQYF
TRBD2 TRBJ2-7 . TRBV6-4 TGTGCCAGCAGTCGGGGGGTTTACGAGCAGTACTTC CASSRGVYEQYF
TRBD1 TRBJ2-7 few TRBV2 TGTGCCAACCAAGTCGGGACAGGGAGGTACGAGCAGTACTTC CANQVGTGRYEQYF
TRBD2 TRBJ2-2 . TRBV4-1 TGCGCCAGCAGCCATTTGGGGGGGAGAATCACCGGGGAGCTGTTTTTT CASSHLGGRITGELFF
. TRBJ2-7 . TRBV6-5 TGTGCCAGCAGTTTGACGGGTCTAACCTACGAGCAGTACTTC CASSLTGLTYEQYF
. TRBJ2-2 . TRBV18 TGTGCCAGCTCATACCTGCAGGGATCGGGCACCGGGGAGCTGTTTTTT CASSYLQGSGTGELFF
. TRBJ1-6 . TRBV5-1 TGCGCCAGCAGCTTGGTCACAGGCTATAATTCACCCCTCCACTTT CASSLVTGYNSPLHF
. TRBJ1-1 . TRBV5-1 TGCGCCAGCAGCTTGGAGTCGGGGGACACTGAAGCTTTCTTT CASSLESGDTEAFF
TRBD1 TRBJ1-4 . TRBV5-1 TGCGCCAGCAGCATCGGGACAGCTAATGAAAAACTGTTTTTT CASSIGTANEKLFF
TRBD1 TRBJ2-5 once TRBV12-3/TRBV12-4 TGTGCCAGCAACCCCGGGACAGTGGAGACCCAGTACTTC CASNPGTVETQYF